The 15 T cell receptor beta chains in this list originate from one sample, sequenced in a study of metastatic and nonmetastatic thyroid tumors. TCRdb used MiXCR to call clones anew from the PCR reads. The repertoire includes around 20,000 clones, around 34% of them detected once, and 29% sits in the top ten. None of the patients had undergone any treatment ahead of thyroid surgery. Sequencing input: tumor tissue. The receptors derive from a female donor with papillary thyroid cancer or a benign thyroid nodule (not recorded which). Some clones in this sample may be carry-over from other donors' samples.

The V gene is TRBV6-1, the J gene TRBJ2-1; no definite D call. The CDR3 length is 11 residues. V lost 8 bases and J 4 bases, leaving 6 bases between the germline ends. Germline V lookup: CDR1 MNHNS, CDR2 SASEGT. The CDR3: CASGNYNEQFF. The DNA of the CDR3 is TGTGCCAGCGGGAATTACAATGAGCAGTTCTTC.

The V gene is TRBV14, the J gene TRBJ2-7, with TRBD1 matching 7 bases. V was clipped by 0 bases and J by 0 bases; unmatched bases: 5. The CDR3 loop spans 16 amino acids. Looked up from germline, CDR1 is SGHDN and CDR2 is FVKESK. The CDR3 coding sequence is TGTGCCAGCAGCCAAGAGGACAGGTCCAGCTCCTACGAGCAGTACTTC. Translation gives CASSQEDRSSSYEQYF.

This chain connects TRBV4-1 to TRBJ1-6; the D gene is possibly TRBD1 (5 bases). Trimming took 1 base from V and 0 from J, leaving 10 bases between them. The CDR3 is 17 residues long. Germline-derived CDR1 and CDR2 are MGHRA and YSYEKL. CDR3 sequence: CASSQGEGNSYNSPLHF. CDR3 nucleotides: TGCGCCAGCAGCCAAGGGGAGGGGAACTCCTATAATTCACCCCTCCACTTT.

This chain uses TRBV11-2 with TRBJ2-5, with D tentatively TRBD1 (6 bases). The CDR3 sequence is 15 residues long. The V end lost 1 base, the J end lost 4 bases, and 13 bases lay between the germline ends. Per the germline V gene, CDR1 is SGHAT and CDR2 is FQNNGV. This CDR3 is CASSLGTEERETQYF. For the CDR3, the DNA is TGTGCCAGCAGCTTAGGGACAGAAGAGAGAGAGACCCAGTACTTC.

This clone is labeled medium-sized. The V call is TRBV20-1, the J call TRBJ2-5; D is possibly TRBD2 (6 bases). The germline V gene has CDR1 DFQATT and CDR2 SNEGSKA (reference sequence). V was trimmed by 0 bases and J by 1 base, leaving 12 bases between them. This CDR3 comprises 15 residues. The CDR3 DNA sequence: TGCAGTGCTAGAGATTCAAGGGGACTCCAAGAGACCCAGTACTTC. It codes for CSARDSRGLQETQYF.

This chain connects TRBV20-1 to TRBJ2-7; TRBD2 agrees at 12 bases. The CDR3 length is 15 residues. Germline CDR1 is DFQATT and CDR2 is SNEGSKA (reference sequence). Trimming cost V 5 bases and J 6 bases; bases outside gene matches: 11. The CDR3 spells CSAFSPTSGSTEQYF. CDR3 nucleotide sequence: TGCAGTGCTTTTTCTCCGACTAGCGGGAGTACCGAGCAGTACTTC.

This chain joins TRBV9 and TRBJ2-3; 7 bases line up with TRBD2. CDR1 SGDLS and CDR2 YYNGEE come from the germline V gene. CDR3 length: 15 amino acids. J lost 2 bases, V lost 4 bases, and 7 bases had no gene match. The CDR3 DNA reads as TGTGCCAGCAGCCAAACCGGGACTAACACAGATACGCAGTATTTT. This sequence encodes CASSQTGTNTDTQYF. The full variable domain, its missing parts supplied by reference TRBV9 and TRBJ2-3, is DSGVTQTPKHLITATGQRVTLRCSPRSGDLSVYWYQQSLDQGLQFLIQYYNGEERAKGNILERFSAQQFPDLHSELNLSSLELGDSALYFCASSQTGTNTDTQYFGPGTRLTVL.

This clone was detected only a few times. This rearrangement joins TRBV6-1 to TRBJ2-7, with D uncertain. The CDR3 is made up of 16 amino acids. The V and J ends lost 5 bases and 2 bases respectively, with 19 bases between them. Germline V gives CDR1 MNHNS, CDR2 SASEGT. Here the CDR3 DNA reads TGTGCCAGCAGTCTCGGCGGCTATAACGAACCCTACGAGCAGTACTTC. Amino acids: CASSLGGYNEPYEQYF.

V is TRBV11-1 and J is TRBJ2-3; TRBD2 is a possible D gene (5 bases). The V and J ends lost 0 bases and 2 bases respectively, with 15 bases between them. This CDR3 is built from 17 residues. Germline-derived CDR1 and CDR2 are SGHAT and FQDESV (reference sequence). The CDR3 coding sequence is TGTGCCAGCAGCTTAGCGCTAAGTGAGGGCTCCACAGATACGCAGTATTTT. It translates to CASSLALSEGSTDTQYF. The full variable domain, rest sourced from reference TRBV11-1 and TRBJ2-3, is EAEVAQSPRYKITEKSQAVAFWCDPISGHATLYWYRQILGQGPELLVQFQDESVVDDSQLPKDRFSAERLKGVDSTLKIQPAELGDSAMYLCASSLALSEGSTDTQYFGPGTRLTVL.

This clone was seen a handful of times. V usage is TRBV25-1 and J usage is TRBJ1-2, with D perhaps TRBD1 (6 bases). The CDR3 contains 14 residues. Deletions cut 2 bases from V and 2 bases from J, with 9 bases between. Germline values: CDR1 MGHDK, CDR2 SYGVNS. The CDR3 loop is CASSEGQGNYGYTF. CDR3 in DNA: TGTGCCAGCAGTGAAGGGCAGGGGAACTATGGCTACACCTTC.

CDR3 DNA sequence: TGTGCCAGCAGTGAAATAGCGGGAGGGCCCTACGAGCAGTACTTC. As protein: CASSEIAGGPYEQYF. The chain employs TRBV6-4 and TRBJ2-7; 11 bases match TRBD2. This CDR3 spans 15 amino acids. Germline loops: CDR1 MRHNA, CDR2 SNTAGT. V lost 3 bases to trimming and J lost 2 bases; unmatched junction nucleotides: 3.

The chain employs TRBV28 and TRBJ2-7; possibly TRBD1 for D (6 bases). Looked up from germline, CDR1 is MDHEN and CDR2 is SYDVKM. The V gene lost 4 bases and the J gene lost 7 bases, with 23 bases spanning the gap. This CDR3 spans 16 amino acids. The CDR3 nucleotides read TGTGCCAGCAGTTACCCGGGACACGCTCGACCGGGAGAGCAGTACTTC. Its protein product is CASSYPGHARPGEQYF.

The chain recombines TRBV7-8 with TRBJ1-2, with a possible D match to TRBD1 (5 bases). Germline CDR1 and CDR2: SGHVS and FQNEAQ. The CDR3 has 17 amino acids. Trimming cost V 5 bases and J 0 bases, with 19 bases left between them. This CDR3 is CASSPLPGPTSNYGYTF. The CDR3 DNA follows: TGTGCCAGCAGCCCCCTACCGGGACCTACGTCTAACTATGGCTACACCTTC. Looking up the rest from reference TRBV7-8 and TRBJ1-2 gives the full variable domain: GAGVSQSPRYKVAKRGQDVALRCDPISGHVSLFWYQQALGQGPEFLTYFQNEAQLDKSGLPSDRFFAERPEGSVSTLKIQRTQQEDSAVYLCASSPLPGPTSNYGYTFGSGTRLTVV.

A few counts support this clone. The J gene is TRBJ2-7, the V gene TRBV28; 14 nucleotides agree with TRBD2. This CDR3 is 16 amino acids long. V lost 6 bases and J lost 8; bases outside the gene matches: 12. Germline loops: CDR1 MDHEN, CDR2 SYDVKM. This CDR3 reads CASSPTAGTSGRKQYF. For the CDR3, the DNA is TGTGCCAGCAGCCCGACTGCCGGGACTAGCGGGAGAAAGCAGTACTTC.

The chain carries TRBV6-1 and TRBJ1-5; maybe TRBD1 (6 bases). V was trimmed by 1 base and J by 2 bases, leaving 12 bases between them. This CDR3 is 16 amino acids long. From germline, CDR1 is MNHNS and CDR2 SASEGT. This CDR3 is CASSEVAGEGNQPQHF. Written as DNA, the CDR3 is TGTGCCAGCAGTGAAGTGGCAGGGGAGGGCAATCAGCCCCAGCATTTT.